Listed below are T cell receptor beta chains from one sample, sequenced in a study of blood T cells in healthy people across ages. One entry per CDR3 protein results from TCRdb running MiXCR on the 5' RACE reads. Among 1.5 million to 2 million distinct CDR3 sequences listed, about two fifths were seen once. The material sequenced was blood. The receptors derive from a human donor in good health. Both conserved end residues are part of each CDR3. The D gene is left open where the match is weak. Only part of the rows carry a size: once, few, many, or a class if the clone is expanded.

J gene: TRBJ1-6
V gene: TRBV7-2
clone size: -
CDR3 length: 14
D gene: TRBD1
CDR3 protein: CASSLGTGGSPPHF
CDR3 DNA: TGTGCCAGCAGCTTAGGGACAGGGGGTTCACCCCCCCACTTT

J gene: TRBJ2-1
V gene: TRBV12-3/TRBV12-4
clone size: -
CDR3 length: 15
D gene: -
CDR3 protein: CASSTGAGLGDEQFF
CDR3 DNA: TGTGCCAGCAGTACCGGGGCCGGGTTAGGCGATGAGCAGTTCTTC

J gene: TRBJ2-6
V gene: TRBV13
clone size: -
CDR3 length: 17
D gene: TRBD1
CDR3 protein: CASSHRDRGAGANVLTF
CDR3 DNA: TGTGCCAGCAGCCACCGGGACAGGGGTGCTGGGGCCAACGTCCTGACTTTC

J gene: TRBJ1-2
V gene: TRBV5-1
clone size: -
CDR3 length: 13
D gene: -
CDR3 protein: CASSLIGEGGYTF
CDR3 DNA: TGCGCCAGCAGCTTGATAGGAGAAGGAGGCTACACCTTC

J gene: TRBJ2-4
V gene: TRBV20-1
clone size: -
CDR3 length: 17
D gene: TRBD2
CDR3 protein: CSAFSLAGAGAKNIQYF
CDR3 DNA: TGCAGTGCCTTTTCTCTAGCGGGGGCCGGAGCCAAAAACATTCAGTACTTC

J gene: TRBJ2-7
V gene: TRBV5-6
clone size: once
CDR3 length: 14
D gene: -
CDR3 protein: CASSPMQGSYEQYF
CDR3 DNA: TGTGCCAGCAGCCCCATGCAAGGAAGCTACGAGCAGTACTTC

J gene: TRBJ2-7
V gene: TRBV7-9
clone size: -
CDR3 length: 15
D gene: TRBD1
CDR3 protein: CASSLVWTGGYEQYF
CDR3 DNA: TGTGCCAGCAGCTTAGTCTGGACAGGGGGGTACGAGCAGTACTTC

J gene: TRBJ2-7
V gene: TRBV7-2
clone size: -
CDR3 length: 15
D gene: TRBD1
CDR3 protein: CASSLARGSVYEQYF
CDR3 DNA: TGTGCCAGCAGCTTAGCCAGGGGGTCTGTCTACGAGCAGTACTTC

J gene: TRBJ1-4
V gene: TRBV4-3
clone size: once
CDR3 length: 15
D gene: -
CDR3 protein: CASSHIAGRNEKLFF
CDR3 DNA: TGCGCCAGCAGCCATATAGCGGGGCGAAATGAAAAACTGTTTTTT

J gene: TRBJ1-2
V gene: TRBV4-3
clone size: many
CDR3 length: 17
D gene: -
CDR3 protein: CASSQAPGTNLTYGYTF
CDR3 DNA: TGCGCCAGCAGCCAAGCTCCAGGGACAAACCTGACCTATGGCTACACCTTC

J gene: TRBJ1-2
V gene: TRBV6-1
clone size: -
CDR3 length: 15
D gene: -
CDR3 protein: CASSAGTVANYGYTF
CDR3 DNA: TGTGCCAGCAGTGCGGGGACGGTAGCTAACTATGGCTACACCTTC

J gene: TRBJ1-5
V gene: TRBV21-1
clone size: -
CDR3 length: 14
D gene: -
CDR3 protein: CANHRGWRNQPQHF
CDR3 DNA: TGTGCCAACCACAGGGGTTGGCGCAATCAGCCCCAGCATTTT

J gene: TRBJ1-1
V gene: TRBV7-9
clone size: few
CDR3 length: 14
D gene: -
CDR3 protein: CASSYQQGHTEAFF
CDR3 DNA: TGTGCCAGCAGCTACCAACAGGGACACACTGAAGCTTTCTTT

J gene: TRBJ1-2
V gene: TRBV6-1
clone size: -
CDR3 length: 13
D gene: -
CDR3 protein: CASSEIGGGGYTF
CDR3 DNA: TGTGCCAGCAGTGAAATCGGCGGGGGCGGCTACACCTTC

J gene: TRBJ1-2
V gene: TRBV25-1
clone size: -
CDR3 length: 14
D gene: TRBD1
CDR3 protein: CASSPAGGNYDYTF
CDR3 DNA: TGTGCCAGCAGTCCCGCAGGGGGGAACTATGACTACACCTTC

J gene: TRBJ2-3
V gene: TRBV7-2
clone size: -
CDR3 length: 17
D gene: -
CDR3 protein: CASSSVFGTPLRDTQYF
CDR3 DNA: TGTGCCAGCAGCTCAGTCTTCGGGACTCCACTTCGAGATACGCAGTATTTT

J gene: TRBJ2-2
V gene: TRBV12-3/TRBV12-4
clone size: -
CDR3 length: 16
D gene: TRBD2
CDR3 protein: CASSPPGLASTGELFF
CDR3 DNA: TGTGCCAGCAGTCCCCCGGGACTAGCGAGCACCGGGGAGCTGTTTTTT

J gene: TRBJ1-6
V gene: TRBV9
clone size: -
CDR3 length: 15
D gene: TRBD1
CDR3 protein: CASSVARGDNSPRHF
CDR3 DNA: TGTGCCAGCAGCGTAGCCAGGGGGGATAATTCACCCCGCCACTTT

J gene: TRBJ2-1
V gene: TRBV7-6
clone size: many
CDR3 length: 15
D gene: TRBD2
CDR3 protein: CASSRTGTILNEQFF
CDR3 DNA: TGTGCCAGCAGCCGAACCGGGACTATCCTCAATGAGCAGTTCTTC

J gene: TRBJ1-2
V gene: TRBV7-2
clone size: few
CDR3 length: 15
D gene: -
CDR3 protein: CASSLVYKGNYGYTF
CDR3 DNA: TGTGCCAGCAGCTTAGTCTACAAGGGGAACTATGGCTACACCTTC

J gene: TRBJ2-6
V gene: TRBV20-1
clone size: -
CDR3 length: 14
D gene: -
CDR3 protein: CSAPKGQGSNVLTF
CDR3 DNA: TGCAGTGCTCCAAAGGGGCAGGGTTCCAACGTCCTGACTTTC

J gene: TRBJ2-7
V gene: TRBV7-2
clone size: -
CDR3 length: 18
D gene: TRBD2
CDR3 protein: CASSPQSLTSGDSYEQYF
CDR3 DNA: TGTGCCAGCAGCCCTCAAAGCCTTACTAGCGGGGACTCCTACGAGCAGTACTTC